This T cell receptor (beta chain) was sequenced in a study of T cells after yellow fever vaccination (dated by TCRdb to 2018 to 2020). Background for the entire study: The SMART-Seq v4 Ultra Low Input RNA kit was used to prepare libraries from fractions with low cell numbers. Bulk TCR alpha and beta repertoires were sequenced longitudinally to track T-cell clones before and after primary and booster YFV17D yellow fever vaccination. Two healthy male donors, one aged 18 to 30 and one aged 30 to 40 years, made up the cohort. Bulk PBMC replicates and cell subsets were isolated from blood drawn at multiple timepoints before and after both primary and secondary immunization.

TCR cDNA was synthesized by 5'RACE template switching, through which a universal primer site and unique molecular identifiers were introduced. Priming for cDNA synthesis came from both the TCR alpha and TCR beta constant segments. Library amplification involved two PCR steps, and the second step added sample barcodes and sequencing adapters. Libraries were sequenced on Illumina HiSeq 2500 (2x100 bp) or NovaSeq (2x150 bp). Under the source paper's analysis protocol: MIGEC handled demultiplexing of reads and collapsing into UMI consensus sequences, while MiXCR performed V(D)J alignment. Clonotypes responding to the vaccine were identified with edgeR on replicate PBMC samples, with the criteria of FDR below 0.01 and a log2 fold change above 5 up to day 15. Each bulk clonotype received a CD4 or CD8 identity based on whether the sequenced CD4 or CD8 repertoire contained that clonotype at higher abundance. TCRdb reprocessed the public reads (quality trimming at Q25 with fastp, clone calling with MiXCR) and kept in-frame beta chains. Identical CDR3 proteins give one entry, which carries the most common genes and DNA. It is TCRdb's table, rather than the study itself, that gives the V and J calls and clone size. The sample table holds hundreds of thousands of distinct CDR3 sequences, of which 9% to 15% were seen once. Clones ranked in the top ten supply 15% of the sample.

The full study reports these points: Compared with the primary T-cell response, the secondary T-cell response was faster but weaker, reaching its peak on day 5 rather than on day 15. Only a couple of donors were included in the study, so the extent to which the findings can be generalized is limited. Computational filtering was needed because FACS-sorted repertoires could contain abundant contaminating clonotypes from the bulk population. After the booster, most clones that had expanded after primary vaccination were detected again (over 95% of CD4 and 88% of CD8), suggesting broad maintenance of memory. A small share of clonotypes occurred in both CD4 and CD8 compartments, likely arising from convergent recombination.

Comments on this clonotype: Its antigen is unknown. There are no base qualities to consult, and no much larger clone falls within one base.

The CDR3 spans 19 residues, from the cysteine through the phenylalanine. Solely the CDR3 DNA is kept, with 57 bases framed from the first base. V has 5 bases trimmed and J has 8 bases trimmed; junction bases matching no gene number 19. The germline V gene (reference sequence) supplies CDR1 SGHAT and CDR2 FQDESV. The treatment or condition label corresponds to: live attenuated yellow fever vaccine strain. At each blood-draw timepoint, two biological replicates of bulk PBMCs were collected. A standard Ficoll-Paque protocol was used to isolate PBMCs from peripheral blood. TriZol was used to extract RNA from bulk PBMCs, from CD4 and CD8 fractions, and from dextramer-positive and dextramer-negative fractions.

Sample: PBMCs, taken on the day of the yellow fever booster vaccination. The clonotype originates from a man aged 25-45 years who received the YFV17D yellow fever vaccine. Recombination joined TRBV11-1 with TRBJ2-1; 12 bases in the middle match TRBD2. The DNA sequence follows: TGTGCCAGCAGCCCCCGACAGGGGGTCCAACTAGCGGGAGGCTATGAGCAGTTCTTC. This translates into CASSPRQGVQLAGGYEQFF.